The present entry profiles one T cell receptor (beta chain) with its context. The junction had 8 bases not matched to a gene; V was cut back by 4 bases and J by 5 bases. This CDR3 spans 16 amino acids. Germline V gene lookup returns CDR1 MDHEN and CDR2 SYDVKM. Construction of the TCR beta libraries employed iRepertoire HTBI primers in conjunction with Arm-PCR of CDR3 regions. TCRdb re-called the multiplex PCR reads through MiXCR, storing one row per CDR3 protein. The sample lists roughly 610,000 distinct CDR3 sequences; around 15% were seen once. The time point: newly diagnosed GD, antithyroid drugs for less than 3 months. PBMC-derived RNA was used for the TCR library. The data originate from a study of regulatory T cells in long-lasting Graves disease. This same sample was also taken into another study, of T cells in Graves' hyperthyroidism and ophthalmopathy.

The chain carries TRBV28 and TRBJ2-3; 11 bases fit TRBD2. The source material was peripheral blood mononuclear cells (PBMCs), sampled at new diagnosis, from a patient treated with antithyroid drugs. This receptor was taken from a man aged 18 to 29 with Graves disease. The CDR3 DNA sequence: TGTGCCAGCAGTTCGACTGGACTAGCGGGTCGAGATACGCAGTATTTT. Protein sequence: CASSSTGLAGRDTQYF.